Sequencing of this TCR beta chain was carried out in a study of T cells expressing NK-cell markers. TCRdb reprocessed the 5' RACE reads and reports one entry per CDR3 protein, with no DNA. This listing includes 150,000 to 180,000 distinct CDR3 sequences. Germline V gene lookup returns CDR1 DFQATT and CDR2 SNEGSKA (reference sequence). This CDR3 is 14 amino acids long. The sequence was obtained from a woman between 45 and 60 years old in good health. This sequence joins TRBV20-1 and TRBJ2-7; checking the TCRdb D call of TRBD2 is not possible without DNA. The sample comprised blood T cells: a sorted CD56 or NKG2C T cell subset, CD4+ or CD8+ T cells, or bulk PBMC T cells (not recorded which). CDR3 amino acids: CSARDEEREDEQYF.